This entry lists 14 T cell receptor beta chains sequenced from one sample in a study of blood T cells in healthy people across ages. Combining a sample-barcoded 5' primer with a J-beta primer mix, a second PCR ran for roughly 7 to 12 cycles. TCRdb fed the 5' RACE reads into MiXCR, producing one record per CDR3 protein. Of approximately 1,100,000 distinct CDR3 sequences detected, under 45% appear once; the ten largest clones hold 18%. Sequenced sample: blood. Every receptor here comes from a woman in her fifties or sixties in good health.

This clonotype was detected ten times or more. V is TRBV9 and J is TRBJ2-3, with 8 positions matching TRBD2. The CDR3 contains 19 residues. From germline, CDR1 is SGDLS and CDR2 YYNGEE. With V trimmed by 0 bases and J by 2 bases, 14 bases remained unmatched. CDR3 protein: CASSVATWGGGIHTDTQYF. CDR3 DNA sequence: TGTGCCAGCAGCGTAGCTACTTGGGGCGGGGGGATTCACACAGATACGCAGTATTTT.

The chain joins TRBV29-1 to TRBJ2-2; TRBD2 aligns across 7 bases. J lost 5 bases, V lost 7 bases, and 13 bases had no gene match. The CDR3 loop spans 15 amino acids. The germline V gene has CDR1 SQVTM and CDR2 ANQGSEA. The CDR3 DNA follows: TGCAGCGCCGGCGGGGGTGGGAGGCATACCGGGGAGCTGTTTTTT. Encoded protein: CSAGGGGRHTGELFF.

Regarding this clonotype: At one end the junction does not follow the germline gene, possibly because of a read error. The rearrangement links TRBV27 to TRBJ2-7, with D possibly being TRBD2 (7 bases). Germline assignment: CDR1 MNHEY and CDR2 SMNVEV (reference sequence). The CDR3 runs to 14 residues. CDR3 residues: CTSSYREGSYEQYF. CDR3 DNA sequence: TGTACCAGCAGTTACAGGGAGGGGTCCTACGAGCAGTACTTC.

This clonotype was counted between two and nine times. The chain is built from TRBV30 and TRBJ2-5; TRBD2 matches at 8 bases. J was trimmed by 4 bases and V by 2 bases; bases with no gene match: 12. The CDR3 contains 16 residues. Per germline, CDR1 GTSNPN and CDR2 SVGIG (reference sequence). CDR3 sequence reads: CAWSLSSGRGGETQYF. The CDR3, as DNA: TGTGCCTGGAGTCTATCCAGCGGGAGAGGGGGAGAGACCCAGTACTTC.

This clonotype has just a few counts. The chain uses TRBV20-1 and TRBJ1-2, with TRBD1 matching 7 bases. The V gene's germline CDR1 is DFQATT and CDR2 SNEGSKA (reference sequence). V shed 6 bases and J 5 bases; nucleotides not matched to a gene: 12. The CDR3 is made up of 14 amino acids. Here the CDR3 reads CSADYRDRTYGYTF. CDR3 nucleotide sequence: TGCAGTGCAGACTACCGGGACAGAACTTATGGCTACACCTTC.

The V gene is TRBV19, the J gene TRBJ2-7, with unresolved D. CDR3 size: 14 residues. The germline CDR1 and CDR2 sequences are LNHDA and SQIVND (reference sequence). The V end lost 5 bases, the J end lost 2 bases, and 13 bases lay between the germline ends. The CDR3 region is CASSPGPPTYEQYF. DNA for the CDR3: TGTGCCAGTAGTCCCGGGCCCCCCACCTACGAGCAGTACTTC. Full variable domain (outside the CDR3, taken from reference TRBV19 and TRBJ2-7): DGGITQSPKYLFRKEGQNVTLSCEQNLNHDAMYWYRQDPGQGLRLIYYSQIVNDFQKGDIAEGYSVSREKKESFPLTVTSAQKNPTAFYLCASSPGPPTYEQYFGPGTRLTVT.

This sequence joins TRBV6-5 and TRBJ2-5, with 7 positions matching TRBD1. CDR1 and CDR2 (germline): MNHEY, SVGAGI. This CDR3 comprises 16 residues. V lost 7 bases to trimming and J lost 1 base; unmatched junction nucleotides: 12. The CDR3 here is CASNPGQALRQETQYF. CDR3 bases: TGTGCCAGCAATCCTGGACAGGCACTTCGCCAAGAGACCCAGTACTTC.

The table lists this clonotype with a count of one. The junction departs from the called germline gene at one end, perhaps through a read error. This chain joins TRBV30 and TRBJ2-7; 8 bases map to TRBD1. The CDR3 covers 12 residues. CDR1 and CDR2 from the germline V gene are GTSNPN and SVGIG (reference sequence). The CDR3 region has the DNA TGTGCCTTGGACAGGGACTCCTCCGAGCAGTACTTC. This gives the protein CALDRDSSEQYF.

The genes are TRBV2 and TRBJ2-1; D might be TRBD1 (8 bases). Trimming left V 5 bases short and J 5 bases short, with 13 bases between. This CDR3 region has 14 residues. Germline V gene lookup returns CDR1 SNHLY and CDR2 FYNNEI. CDR3 DNA: TGTGCCAGCAGTATACAGGGGGGGCACAATGAGCAGTTCTTC. Translating it yields CASSIQGGHNEQFF.

This chain links TRBV7-2 with TRBJ1-2; TRBD1 might be the D (6 bases). The CDR3 spans 14 residues. Trimming cost V 5 bases and J 4 bases, with 14 bases left between them. The germline V gene encodes CDR1 SGHTA and CDR2 FQGNSA. In DNA form, the CDR3 reads TGTGCCAGCAGCCCCCAACAGGGTCGCTATGGCTACACCTTC. This codes for CASSPQQGRYGYTF.

The chain combines TRBV5-1 with TRBJ1-1; 11 bases line up with TRBD1. V shed 0 bases, J shed 12 bases, and the junction held 7 bases outside the gene matches. CDR1 SGHRS and CDR2 YFSETQ come from the germline V gene. The CDR3 contains 14 residues. Written as DNA, the CDR3 is TGCGCCAGCAGCTTGGGTAGCCGGGACAGGGGGACTTTCTTT. Protein product: CASSLGSRDRGTFF.

This clonotype was seen a handful of times. This chain uses TRBV28 with TRBJ2-7; TRBD2 is a possible D gene (5 bases). The CDR3 is made up of 12 amino acids. The germline V gene encodes CDR1 MDHEN and CDR2 SYDVKM. The V end lost 8 bases, the J end lost 12 bases, and 20 bases lay between the germline ends. The CDR3 nucleotides are TGTGCCAGCCACCTGATGGGGAGTATTACGTACTTC. This gives the protein CASHLMGSITYF.

This clonotype was counted only a few times. CDR3 region: CASSLGTAEAFF. The DNA for the CDR3 is TGTGCCAGCAGCCTCGGGACAGCTGAAGCTTTCTTT. This chain links TRBV11-3 with TRBJ1-1, with 7 bases lining up with TRBD1. V lost 5 bases and J lost 6; bases outside the gene matches: 3. This CDR3 has 12 amino acids. Germline V lookup: CDR1 SGHNT, CDR2 YENEEA.

This clonotype was detected many times. DNA for the CDR3: TGTGCCAGCAGTTTGCGTACTAGTAACAATGAGCAGTTCTTC. This sequence encodes CASSLRTSNNEQFF. The chain joins TRBV12-3 or TRBV12-4 to TRBJ2-1; tentative D call: TRBD2 (5 bases). The CDR3 is 14 amino acids. Deletions cut 3 bases from V and 5 bases from J, with 11 bases between.